This TCR beta chain was captured by sequencing in a study of molecular identifiers for immune sequencing clone quantification. Study-level results: Highly expanded clones may be undercounted when identical TCR molecules share barcodes. In naive cells, under 1% of molecules belonged to clones above 20 RNA copies, against over 97% in effector cells. Investigators reportedly could detect spiked Jurkat TCR RNA from one cell among 980,000 or so naive cells.

V was shortened by 2 bases and J by 1 base, with 11 bases between the two germline ends. The CDR3 is made up of 15 amino acids. The germline CDR1 and CDR2 sequences are LGHNT and FRNRAP. For naive CD8 T cells, sorting used the CD8+CD4-CCR7+CD45RA+ phenotype. TCRdb ran MiXCR on the PCR reads and lists one entry per CDR3 protein. The sample has 400,000 to 600,000 distinct CDR3 sequences; under 30% are singletons. This clonotype was seen a handful of times. Its antigen is unidentified. This TCR was recovered from a human donor in good health. Some libraries in this study had Jurkat cell RNA spiked in. Sequenced input: naive CD8+ T cells from blood, with Jurkat cell RNA spiked in. Subset in this sample: FACS-sorted CD8+CD4-CCR7+CD45RA+ naive T cells. V is TRBV12-5 and J is TRBJ1-1; D possibly corresponds to TRBD1 (6 bases). This CDR3 reads CASGLLGAPNTEAFF. Here the CDR3 DNA reads TGTGCTAGTGGTTTGTTGGGGGCACCGAACACTGAAGCTTTCTTT. Full variable domain (rest looked up from reference TRBV12-5 and TRBJ1-1): DARVTQTPRHKVTEMGQEVTMRCQPILGHNTVFWYRQTMMQGLELLAYFRNRAPLDDSGMPKDRFSAEMPDATLATLKIQPSEPRDSAVYFCASGLLGAPNTEAFFGQGTRLTVV.